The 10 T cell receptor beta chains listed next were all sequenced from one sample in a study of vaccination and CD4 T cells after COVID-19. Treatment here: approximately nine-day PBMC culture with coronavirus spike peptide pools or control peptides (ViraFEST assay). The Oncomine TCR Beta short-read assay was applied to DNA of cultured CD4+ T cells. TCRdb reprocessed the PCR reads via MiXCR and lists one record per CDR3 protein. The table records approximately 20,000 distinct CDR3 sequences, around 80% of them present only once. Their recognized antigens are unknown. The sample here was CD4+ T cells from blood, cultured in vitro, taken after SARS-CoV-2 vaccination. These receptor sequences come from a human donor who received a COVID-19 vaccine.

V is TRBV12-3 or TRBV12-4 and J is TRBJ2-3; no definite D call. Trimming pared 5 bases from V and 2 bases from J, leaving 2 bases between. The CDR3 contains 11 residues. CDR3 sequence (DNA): TGTGCCAGCAGTCTCACAGATACGCAGTATTTT. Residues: CASSLTDTQYF.

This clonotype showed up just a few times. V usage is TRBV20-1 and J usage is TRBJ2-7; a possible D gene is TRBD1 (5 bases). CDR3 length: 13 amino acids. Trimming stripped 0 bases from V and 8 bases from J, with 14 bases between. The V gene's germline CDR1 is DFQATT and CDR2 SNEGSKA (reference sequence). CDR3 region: CSARDPTARKQYF. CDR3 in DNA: TGCAGTGCTAGAGATCCGACAGCCCGCAAGCAGTACTTC.

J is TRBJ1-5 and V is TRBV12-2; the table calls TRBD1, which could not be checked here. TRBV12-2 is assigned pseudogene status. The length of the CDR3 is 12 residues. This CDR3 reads CASRSSWTFQHF. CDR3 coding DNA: TGTGCAAGTCGCTCCTCGTGGACATTTCAGCATTTT.

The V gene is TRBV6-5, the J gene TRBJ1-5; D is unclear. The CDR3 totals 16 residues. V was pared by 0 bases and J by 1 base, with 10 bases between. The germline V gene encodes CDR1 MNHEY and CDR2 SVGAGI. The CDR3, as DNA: TGTGCCAGCAGTTACTCGATTGGTAGGAGCAATCAGCCCCAGCATTTT. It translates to CASSYSIGRSNQPQHF.

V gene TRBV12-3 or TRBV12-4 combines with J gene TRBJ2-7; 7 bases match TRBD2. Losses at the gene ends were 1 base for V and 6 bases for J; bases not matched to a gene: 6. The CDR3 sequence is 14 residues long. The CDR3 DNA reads TGTGCCAGCAGTTTAGTGTCGGGAGGTACCGAGCAGTACTTC. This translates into CASSLVSGGTEQYF.

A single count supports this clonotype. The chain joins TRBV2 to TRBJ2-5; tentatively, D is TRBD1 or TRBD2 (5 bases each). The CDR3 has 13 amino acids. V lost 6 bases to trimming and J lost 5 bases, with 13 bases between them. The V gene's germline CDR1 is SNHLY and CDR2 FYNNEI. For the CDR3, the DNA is TGTGCCAGCAGCCGGGGCCCCCGGGAGACCCAGTACTTC. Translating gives CASSRGPRETQYF.

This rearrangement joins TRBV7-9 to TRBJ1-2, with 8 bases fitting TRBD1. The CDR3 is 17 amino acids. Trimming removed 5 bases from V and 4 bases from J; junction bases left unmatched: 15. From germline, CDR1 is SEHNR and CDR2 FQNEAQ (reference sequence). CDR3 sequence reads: CASSIVRRDRRIYGYTF. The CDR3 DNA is TGTGCCAGCAGCATAGTACGTCGGGACAGGAGAATCTATGGCTACACCTTC.

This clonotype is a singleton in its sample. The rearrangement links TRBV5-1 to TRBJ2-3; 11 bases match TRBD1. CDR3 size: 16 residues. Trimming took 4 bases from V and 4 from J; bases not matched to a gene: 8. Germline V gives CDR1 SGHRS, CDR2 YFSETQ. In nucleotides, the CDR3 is TGCGCCAGCAGCGCCCCAGGACAGGGGGCGGCAGATACGCAGTATTTT. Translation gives CASSAPGQGAADTQYF.

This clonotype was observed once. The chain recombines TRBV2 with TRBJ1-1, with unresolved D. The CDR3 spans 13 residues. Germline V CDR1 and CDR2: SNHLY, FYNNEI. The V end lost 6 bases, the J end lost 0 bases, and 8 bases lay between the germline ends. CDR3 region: CASSSTLNTEAFF. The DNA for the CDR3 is TGTGCCAGCAGCAGCACACTGAACACTGAAGCTTTCTTT.

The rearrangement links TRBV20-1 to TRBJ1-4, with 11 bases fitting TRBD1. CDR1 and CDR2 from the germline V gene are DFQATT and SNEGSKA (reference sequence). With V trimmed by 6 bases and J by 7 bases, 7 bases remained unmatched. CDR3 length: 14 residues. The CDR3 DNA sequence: TGCAGTGCCAGGAGGACAGGGGGCTTTGAAAAACTGTTTTTT. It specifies CSARRTGGFEKLFF.